This section outlines one T cell receptor beta chain sequence together with its context. Its antigen is undetermined. This sample is drawn from a study of T cell responses to AZD1222 COVID-19 vaccine. Study outcomes and limitations: Donors, mostly white British, included more females; clonal diversity was possibly underestimated.

The method was immunoSEQ multiplex PCR; TCRdb's version includes in-frame clones alone and lacks a portion of them. This sample has approximately 50,000 clones, with about 80% found just once. This receptor was obtained from an adult who received the AZD1222 COVID-19 vaccine. The specimen was peripheral blood, collected 28 days after the second AZD1222 dose.

CDR3 sequence (DNA): TGTGCCAGCAGCTTGAGGTGGGGTTACGAGCAGTACTTC. Its protein product is CASSLRWGYEQYF. The gene calls are TRBV5-5 and TRBJ2-7; D not certain. V dropped 1 base and J dropped 4 bases, with 9 bases sitting between them. The CDR3 extends over 13 amino acids. The germline CDR1 and CDR2 sequences are SGHKS and YYEKEE (reference sequence). The full variable domain, rest sourced from reference TRBV5-5 and TRBJ2-7, is DAGVTQSPTHLIKTRGQQVTLRCSPISGHKSVSWYQQVLGQGPQFIFQYYEKEERGRGNFPDRFSARQFPNYSSELNVNALLLGDSALYLCASSLRWGYEQYFGPGTRLTVT.